The table lists the clone carrying this T cell receptor (beta chain) with many counts. Its antigen is not known. This entry comes from a study of T cells after yellow fever vaccination. Study at large: The fractions with low cell numbers were processed using SMART-Seq v4 Ultra Low Input. Whole-study results and caveats: Peak timing came faster in the weaker secondary response, day 5 versus 15. Subsequent to the booster, the majority of primary-vaccination clones reappeared (around 96% CD4, around 85% CD8).

UMIs were added to TCR cDNA along with a universal primer site when it was made by 5'RACE template switching. TCRdb fed the 5' RACE reads into MiXCR, producing one record per CDR3 protein. Of under 400,000 distinct CDR3 sequences in the sample, under 15% were seen once. The sequence derives from a man aged 18 to 29 who received the YFV17D yellow fever vaccine. This sample comprised CD4+ T cells sorted from PBMCs, obtained 15 days after the yellow fever booster vaccination.

The CDR3 here is CASSFRRDQETQYF. As DNA, the CDR3 is TGTGCCAGCAGCTTCCGGCGGGACCAAGAGACCCAGTACTTC. The chain is built from TRBV7-9 and TRBJ2-5; D might be TRBD2 (5 bases). Per the germline V gene, CDR1 is SEHNR and CDR2 is FQNEAQ (reference sequence). This CDR3 is built from 14 residues. The V end lost 3 bases, the J end lost 0 bases, and 8 bases lay between the germline ends. Filled out from reference TRBV7-9 and TRBJ2-5, the complete variable domain reads DTGVSQNPRHKITKRGQNVTFRCDPISEHNRLYWYRQTLGQGPEFLTYFQNEAQLEKSRLLSDRFSAERPKGSFSTLEIQRTEQGDSAMYLCASSFRRDQETQYFGPGTRLLVL.